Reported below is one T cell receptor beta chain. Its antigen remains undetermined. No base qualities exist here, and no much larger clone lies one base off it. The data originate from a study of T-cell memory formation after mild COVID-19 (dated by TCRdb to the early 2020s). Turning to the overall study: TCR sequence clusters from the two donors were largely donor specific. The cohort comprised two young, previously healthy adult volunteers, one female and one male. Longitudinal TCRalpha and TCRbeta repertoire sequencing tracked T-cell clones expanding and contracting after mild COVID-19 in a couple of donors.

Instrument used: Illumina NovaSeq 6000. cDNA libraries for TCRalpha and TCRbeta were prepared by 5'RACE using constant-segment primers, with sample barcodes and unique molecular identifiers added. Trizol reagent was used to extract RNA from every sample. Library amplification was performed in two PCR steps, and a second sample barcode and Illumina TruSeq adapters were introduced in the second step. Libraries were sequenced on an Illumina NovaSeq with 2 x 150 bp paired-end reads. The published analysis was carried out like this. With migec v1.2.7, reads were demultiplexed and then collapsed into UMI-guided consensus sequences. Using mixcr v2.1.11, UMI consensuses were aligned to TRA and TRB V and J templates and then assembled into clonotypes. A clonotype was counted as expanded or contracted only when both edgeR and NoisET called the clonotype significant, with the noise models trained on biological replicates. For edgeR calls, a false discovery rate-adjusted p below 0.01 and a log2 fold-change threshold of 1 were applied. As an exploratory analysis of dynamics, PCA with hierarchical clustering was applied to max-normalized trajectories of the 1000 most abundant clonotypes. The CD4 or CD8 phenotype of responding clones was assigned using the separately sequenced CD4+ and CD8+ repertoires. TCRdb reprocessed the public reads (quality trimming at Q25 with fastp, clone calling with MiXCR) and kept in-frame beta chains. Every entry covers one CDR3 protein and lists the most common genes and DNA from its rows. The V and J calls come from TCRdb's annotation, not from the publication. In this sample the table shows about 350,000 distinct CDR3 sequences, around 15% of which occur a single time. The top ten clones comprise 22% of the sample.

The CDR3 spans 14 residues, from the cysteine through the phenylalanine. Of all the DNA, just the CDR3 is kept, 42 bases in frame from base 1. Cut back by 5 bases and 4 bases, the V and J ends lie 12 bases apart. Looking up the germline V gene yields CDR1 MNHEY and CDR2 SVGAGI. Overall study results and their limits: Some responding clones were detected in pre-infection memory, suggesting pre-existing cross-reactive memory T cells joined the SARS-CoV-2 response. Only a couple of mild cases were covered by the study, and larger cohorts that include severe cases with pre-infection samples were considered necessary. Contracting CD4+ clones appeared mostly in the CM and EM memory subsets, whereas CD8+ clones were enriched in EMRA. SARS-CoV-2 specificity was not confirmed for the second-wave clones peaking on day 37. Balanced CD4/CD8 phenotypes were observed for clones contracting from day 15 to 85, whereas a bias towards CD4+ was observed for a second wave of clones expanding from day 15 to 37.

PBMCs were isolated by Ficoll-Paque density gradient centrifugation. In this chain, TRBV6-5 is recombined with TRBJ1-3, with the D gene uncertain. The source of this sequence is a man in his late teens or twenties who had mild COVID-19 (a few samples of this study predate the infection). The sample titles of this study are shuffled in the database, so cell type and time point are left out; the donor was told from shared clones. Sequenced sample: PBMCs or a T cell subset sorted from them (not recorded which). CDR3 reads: CASSLDQVGNTIYF. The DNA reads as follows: TGTGCCAGCAGTCTGGACCAAGTAGGAAACACCATATATTTT.